What follows is one TCR beta chain and its context. Here immunoSEQ multiplex PCR was the method, and the copy in TCRdb shows in-frame clones only, minus some. The table includes around 38,000 clones, about 80% detected once. Trimming took off 7 bases at V and 4 bases at J, with 11 bases between the two ends. The length of the CDR3 is 12 residues. Looked up from germline, CDR1 is MNHGY and CDR2 is SAAAGT. Described treatment: preoperative locoregional IRX-2 cytokine immunotherapy. Samples came from a phase Ib trial of preoperative locoregional IRX-2 cytokine immunotherapy. The data are from a study of preoperative IRX-2 immunotherapy in early breast cancer.

This TCR was recovered from a human donor with breast cancer. V and J are TRBV6-8 and TRBJ2-7; D is possibly TRBD2 (5 bases). The sequencing here drew on tumor tissue, taken after IRX-2 immunotherapy. The CDR3 region has the DNA TGTGCCAGCATTGAGGGAATTTACGAGCAGTACTTC. This codes for CASIEGIYEQYF.